This T cell receptor beta chain was recovered during a study of blood T cell repertoires in COVID-19. Study-wide context: COVID-19 samples, acute and convalescent, were from the United States, Italy and Spain. PBMCs, B-cell-depleted T cells, or T cells were the source of the cDNA or gDNA that made up the material.

The V gene's germline CDR1 is SGHDN and CDR2 FVKESK. This CDR3 is built from 13 residues. V lost 10 bases to trimming and J lost 2 bases, with 12 bases between them. Original methodology: Reference gene primer amplification in the assay estimated nucleated cell counts. The method was immunoSEQ multiplex PCR; TCRdb's version includes in-frame clones alone and lacks a portion of them. V, J and clone size were drawn from that table, and D and trimming were deduced from the DNA. In the table there are hundreds of thousands of clones, about 85% of which are singletons. The rearrangement joins TRBV14 to TRBJ2-1, with a possible D match to TRBD2 (6 bases). This sequence originates from a man aged 18 to 29 with active or convalescent COVID-19. Sequenced material: peripheral blood. CDR3 sequence (DNA): TGTGCCACCGGACTAACAACCTACAATGAGCAGTTCTTC. Protein product: CATGLTTYNEQFF.